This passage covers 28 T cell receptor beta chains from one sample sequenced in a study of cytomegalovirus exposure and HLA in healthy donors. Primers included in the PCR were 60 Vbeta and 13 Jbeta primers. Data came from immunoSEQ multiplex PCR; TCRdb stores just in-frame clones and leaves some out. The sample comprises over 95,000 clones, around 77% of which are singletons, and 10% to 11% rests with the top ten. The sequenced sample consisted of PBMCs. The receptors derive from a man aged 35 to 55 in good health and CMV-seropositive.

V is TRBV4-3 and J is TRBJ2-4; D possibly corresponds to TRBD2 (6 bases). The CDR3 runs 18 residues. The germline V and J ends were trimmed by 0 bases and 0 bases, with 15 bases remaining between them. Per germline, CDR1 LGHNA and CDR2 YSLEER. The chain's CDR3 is CASSQDRGFELAKNIQYF. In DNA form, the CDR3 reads TGCGCCAGCAGCCAAGATCGGGGGTTCGAGCTAGCCAAAAACATTCAGTACTTC.

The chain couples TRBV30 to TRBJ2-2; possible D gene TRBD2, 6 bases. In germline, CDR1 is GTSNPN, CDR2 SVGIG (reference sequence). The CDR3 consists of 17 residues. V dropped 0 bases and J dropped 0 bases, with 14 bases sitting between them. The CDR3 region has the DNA TGTGCCTGGAGTGTGCGGGGTAGAGGAGCGAACACCGGGGAGCTGTTTTTT. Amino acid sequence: CAWSVRGRGANTGELFF.

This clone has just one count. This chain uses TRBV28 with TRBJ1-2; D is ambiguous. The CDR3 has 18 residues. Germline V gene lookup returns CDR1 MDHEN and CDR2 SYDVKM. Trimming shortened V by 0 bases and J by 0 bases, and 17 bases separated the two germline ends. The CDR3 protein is CASSLWREEEISNYGYTF. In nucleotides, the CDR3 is TGTGCCAGCAGTTTATGGAGGGAAGAGGAGATCTCTAACTATGGCTACACCTTC.

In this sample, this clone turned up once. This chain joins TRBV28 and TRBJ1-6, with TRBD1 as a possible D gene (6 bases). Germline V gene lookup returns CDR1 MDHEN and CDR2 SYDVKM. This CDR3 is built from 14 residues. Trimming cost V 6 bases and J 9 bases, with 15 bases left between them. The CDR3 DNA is TGTGCCAGCAGCCTTCCTTTGGACAGTTCACCCCTCCACTTT. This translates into CASSLPLDSSPLHF.

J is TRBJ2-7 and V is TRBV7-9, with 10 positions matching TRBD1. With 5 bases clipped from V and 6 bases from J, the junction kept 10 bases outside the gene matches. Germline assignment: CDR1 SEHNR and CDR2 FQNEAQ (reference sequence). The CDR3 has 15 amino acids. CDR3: CASSEEGQGSGEQYF. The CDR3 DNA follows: TGTGCCAGCAGCGAAGAGGGACAGGGGTCGGGCGAGCAGTACTTC. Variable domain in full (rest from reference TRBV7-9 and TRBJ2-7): DTGVSQNPRHKITKRGQNVTFRCDPISEHNRLYWYRQTLGQGPEFLTYFQNEAQLEKSRLLSDRFSAERPKGSFSTLEIQRTEQGDSAMYLCASSEEGQGSGEQYFGPGTRLTVT.

CDR3 nucleotide sequence: TGTGCCAGCAGCCAGCAGGGCAGGGTTGAGTCACCCCTCCACTTT. Its translation: CASSQQGRVESPLHF. The chain employs TRBV5-4 and TRBJ1-6; D may be TRBD1 (5 bases). The CDR3 is 15 residues long. Trimming pared 4 bases from V and 10 bases from J, leaving 18 bases between. CDR1 and CDR2 (germline): SGHNT, YYREEE (reference sequence). The variable domain in full, completed from reference TRBV5-4 and TRBJ1-6, reads ETGVTQSPTHLIKTRGQQVTLRCSSQSGHNTVSWYQQALGQGPQFIFQYYREEENGRGNFPPRFSGLQFPNYSSELNVNALELDDSALYLCASSQQGRVESPLHFGNGTRLTVT.

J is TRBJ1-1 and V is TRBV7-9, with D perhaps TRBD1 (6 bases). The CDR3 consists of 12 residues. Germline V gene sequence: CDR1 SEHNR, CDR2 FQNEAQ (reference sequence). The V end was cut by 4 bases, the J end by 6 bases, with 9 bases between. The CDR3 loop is CASSSTGPEAFF. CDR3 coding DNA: TGTGCCAGCAGCTCAACAGGGCCTGAAGCTTTCTTT.

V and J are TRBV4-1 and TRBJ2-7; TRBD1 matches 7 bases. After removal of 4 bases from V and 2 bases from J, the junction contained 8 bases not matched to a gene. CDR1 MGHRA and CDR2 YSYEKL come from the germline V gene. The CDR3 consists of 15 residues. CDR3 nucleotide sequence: TGCGCCAGCAGCCTAATGACAGGGCTTACCTACGAGCAGTACTTC. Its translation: CASSLMTGLTYEQYF.

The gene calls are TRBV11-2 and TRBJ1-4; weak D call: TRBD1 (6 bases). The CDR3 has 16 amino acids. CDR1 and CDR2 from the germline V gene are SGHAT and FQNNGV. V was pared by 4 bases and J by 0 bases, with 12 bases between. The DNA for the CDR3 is TGTGCCAGCAGCTCCGGACAGCCTGCAACTAATGAAAAACTGTTTTTT. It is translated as CASSSGQPATNEKLFF. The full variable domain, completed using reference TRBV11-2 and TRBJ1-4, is EAGVAQSPRYKIIEKRQSVAFWCNPISGHATLYWYQQILGQGPKLLIQFQNNGVVDDSQLPKDRFSAERLKGVDSTLKIQPAKLEDSAVYLCASSSGQPATNEKLFFGSGTQLSVL.

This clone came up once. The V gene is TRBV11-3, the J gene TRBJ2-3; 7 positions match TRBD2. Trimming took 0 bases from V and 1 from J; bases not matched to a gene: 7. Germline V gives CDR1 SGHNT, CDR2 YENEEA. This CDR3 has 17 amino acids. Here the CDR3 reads CASSLDRPRGGTDTQYF. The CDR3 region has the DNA TGTGCCAGCAGCTTAGATCGACCTCGGGGGGGCACAGATACGCAGTATTTT.

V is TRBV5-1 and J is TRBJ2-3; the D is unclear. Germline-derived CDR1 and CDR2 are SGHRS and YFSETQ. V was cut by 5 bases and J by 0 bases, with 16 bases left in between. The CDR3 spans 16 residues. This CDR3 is CASRFHTVTSTDTQYF. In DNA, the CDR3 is TGCGCCAGCAGGTTCCACACAGTTACTAGCACAGATACGCAGTATTTT.

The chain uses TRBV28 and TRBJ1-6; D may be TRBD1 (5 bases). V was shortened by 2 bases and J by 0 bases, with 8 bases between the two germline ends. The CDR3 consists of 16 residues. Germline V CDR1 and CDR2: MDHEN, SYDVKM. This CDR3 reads CASSLRGYSYNSPLHF. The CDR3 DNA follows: TGTGCCAGCAGTTTACGGGGGTACTCCTATAATTCACCCCTCCACTTT. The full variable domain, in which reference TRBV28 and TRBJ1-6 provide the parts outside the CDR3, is DVKVTQSSRYLVKRTGEKVFLECVQDMDHENMFWYRQDPGLGLRLIYFSYDVKMKEKGDIPEGYSVSREKKERFSLILESASTNQTSMYLCASSLRGYSYNSPLHFGNGTRLTVT.

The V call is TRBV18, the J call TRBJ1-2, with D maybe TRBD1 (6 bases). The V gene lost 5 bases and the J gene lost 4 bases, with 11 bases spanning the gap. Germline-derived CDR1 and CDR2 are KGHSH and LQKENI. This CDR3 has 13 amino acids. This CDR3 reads CASSSDRTYGYTF. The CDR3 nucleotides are TGTGCCAGCTCATCTGACAGGACCTATGGCTACACCTTC.

CDR3 sequence reads: CASSIDRGKSYEQYF. CDR3 in DNA: TGTGCCAGTAGTATAGATCGCGGGAAGAGCTACGAGCAGTACTTC. The V and J genes are TRBV19 and TRBJ2-7; tentative D call: TRBD2 (6 bases). The CDR3 extends over 15 amino acids. V was clipped by 0 bases and J by 3 bases, with 12 bases between them. Germline V gene sequence: CDR1 LNHDA, CDR2 SQIVND (reference sequence).

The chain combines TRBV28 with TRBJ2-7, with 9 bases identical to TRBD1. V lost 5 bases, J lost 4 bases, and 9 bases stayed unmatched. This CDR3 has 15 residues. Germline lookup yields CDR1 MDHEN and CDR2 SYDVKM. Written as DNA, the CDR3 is TGTGCCAGCAGTCCCAGGACAGGGGAGGGTTACGAGCAGTACTTC. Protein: CASSPRTGEGYEQYF.

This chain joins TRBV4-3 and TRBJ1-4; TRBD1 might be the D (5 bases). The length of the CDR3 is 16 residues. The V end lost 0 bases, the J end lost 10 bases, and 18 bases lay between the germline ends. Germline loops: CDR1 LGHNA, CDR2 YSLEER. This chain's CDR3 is CASSQEFASDIRKLFF. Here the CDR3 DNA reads TGCGCCAGCAGCCAAGAATTCGCTTCGGACATTAGAAAACTGTTTTTT.

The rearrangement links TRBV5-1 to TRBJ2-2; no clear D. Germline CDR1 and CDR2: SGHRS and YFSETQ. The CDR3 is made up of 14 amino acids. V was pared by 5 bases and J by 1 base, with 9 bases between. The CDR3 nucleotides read TGCGCCAGCAGGGCCATCCGGAACACCGGGGAGCTGTTTTTT. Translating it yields CASRAIRNTGELFF.

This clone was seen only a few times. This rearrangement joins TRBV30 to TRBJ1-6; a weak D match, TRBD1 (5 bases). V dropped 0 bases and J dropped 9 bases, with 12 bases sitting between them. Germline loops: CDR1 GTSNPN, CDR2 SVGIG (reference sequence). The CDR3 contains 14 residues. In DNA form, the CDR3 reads TGTGCCTGGAGTGTACTCGGGGGAAGTTCACCCCTCCACTTT. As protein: CAWSVLGGSSPLHF.

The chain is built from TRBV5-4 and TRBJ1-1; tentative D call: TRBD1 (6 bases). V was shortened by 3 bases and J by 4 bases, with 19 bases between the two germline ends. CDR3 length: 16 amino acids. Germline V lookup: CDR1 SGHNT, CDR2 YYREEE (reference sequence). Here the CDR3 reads CASSYTGLVAGTEAFF. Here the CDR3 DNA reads TGTGCCAGCAGCTATACAGGGCTAGTAGCGGGCACTGAAGCTTTCTTT.

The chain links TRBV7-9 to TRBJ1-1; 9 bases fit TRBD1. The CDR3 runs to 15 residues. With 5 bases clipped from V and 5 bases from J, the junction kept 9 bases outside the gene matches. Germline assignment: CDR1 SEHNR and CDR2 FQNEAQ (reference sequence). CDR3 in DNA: TGTGCCAGCAGCATATCGACAGGGGGTTTTACTGAAGCTTTCTTT. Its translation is CASSISTGGFTEAFF. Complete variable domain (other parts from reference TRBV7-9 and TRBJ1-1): DTGVSQNPRHKITKRGQNVTFRCDPISEHNRLYWYRQTLGQGPEFLTYFQNEAQLEKSRLLSDRFSAERPKGSFSTLEIQRTEQGDSAMYLCASSISTGGFTEAFFGQGTRLTVV.

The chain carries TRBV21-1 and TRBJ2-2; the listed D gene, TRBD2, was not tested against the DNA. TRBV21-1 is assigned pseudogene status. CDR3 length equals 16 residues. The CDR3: CASSKGLAGNTGELFF. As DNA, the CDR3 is TGTGCCAGCAGCAAAGGACTAGCGGGGAACACCGGGGAGCTGTTTTTT.

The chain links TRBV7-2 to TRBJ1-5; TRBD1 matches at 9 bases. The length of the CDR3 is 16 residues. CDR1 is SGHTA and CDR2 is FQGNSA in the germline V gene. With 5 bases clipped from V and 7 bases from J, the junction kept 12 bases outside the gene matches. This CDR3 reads CASSPPYDRGDQPQHF. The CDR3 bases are TGTGCCAGCAGCCCCCCTTATGACAGGGGGGACCAGCCCCAGCATTTT.

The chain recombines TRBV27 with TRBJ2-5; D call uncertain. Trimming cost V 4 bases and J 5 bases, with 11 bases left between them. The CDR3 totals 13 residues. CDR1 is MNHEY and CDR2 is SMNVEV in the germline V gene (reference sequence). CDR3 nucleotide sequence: TGTGCCAGCAGTTCCGCCTCGGTTGAGACCCAGTACTTC. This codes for CASSSASVETQYF.

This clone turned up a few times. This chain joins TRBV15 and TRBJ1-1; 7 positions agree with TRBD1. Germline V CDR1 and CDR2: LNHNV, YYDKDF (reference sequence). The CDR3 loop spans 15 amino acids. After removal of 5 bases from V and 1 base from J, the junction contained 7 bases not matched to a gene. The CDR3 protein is CATSPGTVTNTEAFF. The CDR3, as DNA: TGTGCCACCAGCCCCGGGACAGTGACGAACACTGAAGCTTTCTTT.

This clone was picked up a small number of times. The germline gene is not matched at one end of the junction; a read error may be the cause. In DNA, the CDR3 is TGTTCCAGCAGCTTAGCCAGGGATAATGAGCAGTTCTTC. Translated, it gives CSSSLARDNEQFF. The chain uses TRBV7-9 and TRBJ2-1; a weak D match, TRBD1 (5 bases). The germline gives CDR1 SEHNR, CDR2 FQNEAQ (reference sequence). The CDR3 loop spans 13 amino acids.

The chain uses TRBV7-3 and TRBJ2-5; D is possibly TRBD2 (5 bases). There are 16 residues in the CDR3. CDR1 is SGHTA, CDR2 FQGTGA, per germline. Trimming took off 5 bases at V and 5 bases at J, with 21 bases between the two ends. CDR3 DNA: TGTGCCAGCAGCCCGACCCGGACTCTGCGCGGGGAGACCCAGTACTTC. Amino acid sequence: CASSPTRTLRGETQYF.

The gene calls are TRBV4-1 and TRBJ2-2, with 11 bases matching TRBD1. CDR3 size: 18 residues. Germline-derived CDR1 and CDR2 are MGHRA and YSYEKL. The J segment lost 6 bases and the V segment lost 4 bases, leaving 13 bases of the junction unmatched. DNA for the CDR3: TGCGCCAGCAGCCCTAAAAGGGGGGACAGGGGGAATCCCGGGGAGCTGTTTTTT. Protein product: CASSPKRGDRGNPGELFF.

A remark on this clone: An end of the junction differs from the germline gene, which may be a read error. The CDR3 DNA is TGCGCCAGCAGCGTGGGACAGGTTAATTCAGCCCTCCACTTT. Encoded protein: CASSVGQVNSALHF. This chain connects TRBV5-1 to TRBJ1-6, with 8 bases identical to TRBD1. The CDR3 covers 14 residues. Per the germline V gene, CDR1 is SGHRS and CDR2 is YFSETQ. The entire variable domain, with the rest obtained from reference TRBV5-1 and TRBJ1-6, is as follows: KAGVTQTPRYLIKTRGQQVTLSCSPISGHRSVSWYQQTPGQGLQFLFEYFSETQRNKGNFPGRFSGRQFSNSRSEMNVSTLELGDSALYLCASSVGQVNSALHFGNGTRLTVT.